A single sample is the source of the 30 T cell receptor beta chains below, sequenced in a study of blood T cell repertoires in COVID-19 (dated by TCRdb to about 2020). The library was generated by the immunoSEQ multiplex PCR assay. TCRdb mirrors the immuneACCESS table, restricted to in-frame sequences. Some clones are absent from its copies; in checked studies, under half trace to an unresolved V gene, and the reason for the others is unknown. This sample has over 90,000 clones in its table, and around 87% of those were observed once. About a sixth of the sample is held by the ten biggest clonotypes. What was sequenced was peripheral blood. These receptors all stem from a human donor in a cohort sampled during active COVID-19.

V and J are TRBV24-1 and TRBJ2-7; a possible D gene is TRBD2 (6 bases). Trimming removed 3 bases at V and 8 bases at J, with 16 bases between. This CDR3 has 14 amino acids. Germline CDR1 and CDR2: KGHDR and SFDVKD. The chain's CDR3 is CATSDPLREAKQYF. CDR3 in DNA: TGTGCCACCAGTGATCCTCTCAGGGAGGCCAAGCAGTACTTC.

The genes are TRBV7-3 and TRBJ2-1; D is unresolved. The CDR3 runs to 14 residues. Germline assignment: CDR1 SGHTA and CDR2 FQGTGA. V was pared by 5 bases and J by 8 bases, with 16 bases between. The CDR3 DNA is TGTGCCAGCAGCCCTACTTTACGAAGCGATGAGCAGTTCTTC. It specifies CASSPTLRSDEQFF.

The chain is built from TRBV3-1 (or the pseudogene TRBV3-2) and TRBJ1-5, with TRBD1 as a possible D gene (5 bases). The CDR3 consists of 13 residues. Trimming removed 4 bases at V and 5 bases at J, with 9 bases between. CDR1 and CDR2 (germline): LGHDT, YNNKEL (reference sequence). In DNA, the CDR3 is TGTGCCAGCAGCCCTGACAGTTATCAGCCCCAGCATTTT. This translates into CASSPDSYQPQHF.

V usage is TRBV11-3 and J usage is TRBJ2-4, with no clear D. This CDR3 has 13 residues. The V gene's germline CDR1 is SGHNT and CDR2 YENEEA. V lost 0 bases and J 5 bases, leaving 5 bases between the germline ends. The CDR3, as DNA: TGTGCCAGCAGCTTAGAGGGCCAAAACATTCAGTACTTC. This encodes CASSLEGQNIQYF.

This rearrangement joins TRBV6-5 to TRBJ1-2, with 7 bases matching TRBD1. CDR1 is MNHEY and CDR2 is SVGAGI in the germline V gene. There are 13 residues in the CDR3. The V segment lost 5 bases and the J segment 4 bases; nucleotides outside the gene matches: 4. The CDR3 loop reads CASSLGDSYGYTF. CDR3 bases: TGTGCCAGCAGTCTTGGGGACAGCTATGGCTACACCTTC.

This clone turned up a few times. The V call is TRBV18, the J call TRBJ1-5, with 8 bases identical to TRBD1. The CDR3 is 15 amino acids. J was trimmed by 5 bases and V by 3 bases; bases with no gene match: 6. CDR1 is KGHSH, CDR2 LQKENI, per germline. The CDR3 DNA follows: TGTGCCAGCTCACCCCGACAGGGGCTCCATCAGCCCCAGCATTTT. It is translated as CASSPRQGLHQPQHF.

The table lists this clone with a count of one. This chain connects TRBV13 to TRBJ2-7; D unresolved. The CDR3 length is 11 residues. Germline lookup yields CDR1 PRHDT and CDR2 FYEKMQ (reference sequence). V was pared by 4 bases and J by 7 bases, with 8 bases between. The CDR3 nucleotides are TGTGCCAGCAGCTCACAACGAGAGCAGTACTTC. This encodes CASSSQREQYF. Looking up the rest from reference TRBV13 and TRBJ2-7 gives the full variable domain: AAGVIQSPRHLIKEKRETATLKCYPIPRHDTVYWYQQGPGQDPQFLISFYEKMQSDKGSIPDRFSAQQFSDYHSELNMSSLELGDSALYFCASSSQREQYFGPGTRLTVT.

V and J are TRBV5-1 and TRBJ1-3; D remains ambiguous. The V and J ends lost 0 bases and 2 bases respectively, with 6 bases between them. Germline loops: CDR1 SGHRS, CDR2 YFSETQ. The CDR3 extends over 14 amino acids. The CDR3 region has the DNA TGCGCCAGCAGCTTGGGCAGTACTGGAAACACCATATATTTT. Translation gives CASSLGSTGNTIYF.

V usage is TRBV19 and J usage is TRBJ1-2, with 8 bases aligning to TRBD1. The CDR3 extends over 14 amino acids. Unmatched junction bases numbered 9, after V lost 6 bases and J lost 6 bases. Germline lookup yields CDR1 LNHDA and CDR2 SQIVND (reference sequence). CDR3 sequence (DNA): TGTGCCAGTAGGGAACAGGGGGTAACTAATGGCTACACCTTC. The encoded protein is CASREQGVTNGYTF. Full variable domain (rest looked up from reference TRBV19 and TRBJ1-2): DGGITQSPKYLFRKEGQNVTLSCEQNLNHDAMYWYRQDPGQGLRLIYYSQIVNDFQKGDIAEGYSVSREKKESFPLTVTSAQKNPTAFYLCASREQGVTNGYTFGSGTRLTVV.

The rearrangement joins TRBV4-1 to TRBJ1-5; D is undetermined. This CDR3 has 15 amino acids. The germline V and J ends were trimmed by 0 bases and 7 bases, with 13 bases remaining between them. Per the germline V gene, CDR1 is MGHRA and CDR2 is YSYEKL. CDR3: CASSQDSGLRQPQHF. The DNA of the CDR3 is TGCGCCAGCAGCCAAGATTCGGGGTTGCGGCAGCCCCAGCATTTT.

This clone was detected only a few times. The genes are TRBV4-1 and TRBJ1-5; D not certain. Germline V CDR1 and CDR2: MGHRA, YSYEKL. The CDR3 totals 13 residues. V shed 4 bases and J shed 7 bases, with 11 bases lying between them. CDR3 coding DNA: TGCGCCAGCAGCCCGGGAAGGCGACAGCCCCAGCATTTT. It specifies CASSPGRRQPQHF.

Note on this clone: Other DNA sequences of this sample code for an identical CDR3. This chain joins TRBV7-9 and TRBJ1-3; 8 bases match TRBD1. The CDR3 extends over 14 amino acids. CDR1 SEHNR and CDR2 FQNEAQ come from the germline V gene (reference sequence). The junction had 3 bases not matched to a gene; V was cut back by 8 bases and J by 0 bases. The CDR3: CASRQGSSGNTIYF. CDR3 sequence (DNA): TGTGCCAGCCGACAGGGGAGCTCTGGAAACACCATATATTTT.

The genes are TRBV27 and TRBJ2-5; 8 positions agree with TRBD2. Germline assignment: CDR1 MNHEY and CDR2 SMNVEV (reference sequence). V was clipped by 8 bases and J by 4 bases; unmatched bases: 18. CDR3 size: 17 residues. The CDR3 loop reads CASLYSRGVTVGETQYF. The CDR3 region has the DNA TGTGCCAGCCTGTATTCGCGGGGGGTGACGGTAGGAGAGACCCAGTACTTC.

The chain carries TRBV10-3 and TRBJ2-3; 7 nucleotides align to TRBD2. The CDR3 consists of 15 residues. The trim removed 2 bases at V and 1 base at J, leaving 3 bases unmatched. Germline V gives CDR1 ENHRY, CDR2 SYGVKD. CDR3 amino acids: CAISEGAGGTDTQYF. In DNA, the CDR3 is TGTGCCATCAGTGAGGGGGCGGGGGGCACAGATACGCAGTATTTT.

This clone was counted only a few times. The chain links TRBV19 to TRBJ1-2; D not certain. V was cut by 7 bases and J by 8 bases, with 17 bases left in between. Per the germline V gene, CDR1 is LNHDA and CDR2 is SQIVND (reference sequence). There are 13 residues in the CDR3. CDR3 amino acids: CASISSGEKGYTF. As DNA, the CDR3 is TGTGCCAGTATCTCCTCGGGAGAGAAGGGCTACACCTTC.

V is TRBV5-1 and J is TRBJ2-1, with TRBD2 matching 9 bases. Germline CDR1 SGHRS, CDR2 YFSETQ. V lost 0 bases, J lost 5 bases, and 6 bases stayed unmatched. The CDR3 has 16 amino acids. Here the CDR3 reads CASSLARGGAHNEQFF. The CDR3 DNA sequence: TGCGCCAGCAGCTTGGCCCGCGGGGGGGCCCACAATGAGCAGTTCTTC.

The chain couples TRBV5-4 to TRBJ2-1; the match to TRBD2 covers 11 bases. The ends lost 4 bases at V and 5 bases at J; junction bases unmatched: 5. The CDR3 sequence is 15 residues long. Germline-derived CDR1 and CDR2 are SGHNT and YYREEE (reference sequence). The DNA of the CDR3 is TGTGCCAGCAGCCCTAGCGGGGGGTATGACAATGAGCAGTTCTTC. Residues: CASSPSGGYDNEQFF.

The chain is built from TRBV6-2 or TRBV6-3 and TRBJ2-7, with 11 nucleotides matching TRBD2. The CDR3 covers 17 residues. V lost 3 bases and J lost 0; bases outside the gene matches: 7. Germline V gene data show CDR1 as MNHEY and CDR2 as SVGEGT. The CDR3 nucleotides are TGTGCCAGCAGTTATCTACTAGCGGGGGCTAGCTCCTACGAGCAGTACTTC. It translates to CASSYLLAGASSYEQYF.

This rearrangement joins TRBV9 to TRBJ1-4; possible D gene TRBD1, 5 bases. The CDR3 runs to 14 residues. CDR1 is SGDLS, CDR2 YYNGEE, per germline. Deletions cut 3 bases from V and 3 bases from J, with 9 bases between. DNA of the CDR3: TGTGCCAGCAGCGCGGGGGTTTCTAATGAAAAACTGTTTTTT. Protein product: CASSAGVSNEKLFF.

The J gene is TRBJ1-1, the V gene TRBV18; D remains unclear. The V end lost 4 bases, the J end lost 3 bases, and 12 bases lay between the germline ends. Germline values: CDR1 KGHSH, CDR2 LQKENI. The CDR3 loop spans 14 amino acids. This CDR3 is CASSLVSLDTEAFF. As DNA, the CDR3 is TGTGCCAGCTCACTCGTTAGCCTGGACACTGAAGCTTTCTTT.

The chain is built from TRBV5-1 and TRBJ2-2, with 9 bases matching TRBD1. V was pared by 5 bases and J by 1 base, with 3 bases of the junction left unmatched. This CDR3 is 15 amino acids long. In germline, CDR1 is SGHRS, CDR2 YFSETQ. CDR3 bases: TGCGCCAGCAGTTCGGGACAGGGGAACACCGGGGAGCTGTTTTTT. Translation: CASSSGQGNTGELFF.

This clone was seen once. V usage is TRBV30 and J usage is TRBJ1-6, with TRBD1 as a possible D gene (5 bases). CDR3 length: 15 residues. V was pared by 0 bases and J by 5 bases, with 11 bases between. CDR1 GTSNPN and CDR2 SVGIG come from the germline V gene (reference sequence). The DNA for the CDR3 is TGTGCCTGGAGTGTACAAGGGGCGGATAATTCACCCCTCCACTTT. As protein: CAWSVQGADNSPLHF.

The gene calls are TRBV23-1 and TRBJ2-2; 7 bases are a match to TRBD1. TRBV23-1 falls under the ORF class, with uncertain function. The CDR3 consists of 17 residues. Unmatched junction bases numbered 14, after V lost 8 bases and J lost 2 bases. The CDR3 nucleotides are TGCGCCAGCCGAATACAGACAGGGTGCCTCAACACCGGGGAGCTGTTTTTT. Encoded protein: CASRIQTGCLNTGELFF.

This clone is a singleton in its sample. The chain links TRBV11-2 to TRBJ2-1; D might be TRBD1 (6 bases). The CDR3 has 16 amino acids. Trimming left V 3 bases short and J 8 bases short, with 20 bases between. CDR1 is SGHAT, CDR2 FQNNGV, per germline. In DNA, the CDR3 is TGTGCCAGCAGCTTTAAATACAGGGCTGGGGGCGATGAGCAGTTCTTC. Protein sequence: CASSFKYRAGGDEQFF.

The rearrangement links TRBV19 to TRBJ2-2; 7 nucleotides match TRBD2. Germline V gene sequence: CDR1 LNHDA, CDR2 SQIVND (reference sequence). The CDR3 extends over 14 amino acids. V was pared by 9 bases and J by 4 bases, with 8 bases of the junction left unmatched. This chain's CDR3 is CASTAGRVTGELFF. The CDR3 DNA sequence: TGTGCCAGCACGGCAGGGAGGGTCACCGGGGAGCTGTTTTTT.

V gene TRBV6-5 combines with J gene TRBJ2-1, with TRBD2 matching over 11 bases. Germline CDR1 reads MNHEY; CDR2 reads SVGAGI. The junction had 13 bases not matched to a gene; V was cut back by 4 bases and J by 11 bases. CDR3 size: 16 residues. The CDR3 spells CASSSNMASGGKKQFF. In DNA form, the CDR3 reads TGTGCCAGCAGTTCGAATATGGCTAGCGGGGGGAAAAAGCAGTTCTTC.

CDR3 sequence: CASSPRGAEQFF. In DNA form, the CDR3 reads TGTGCCAGCAGTCCACGGGGAGCTGAGCAGTTCTTC. The chain carries TRBV28 and TRBJ2-1; weak D call: TRBD2 (5 bases). In germline, CDR1 is MDHEN, CDR2 SYDVKM. The V end was cut by 5 bases, the J end by 9 bases, with 11 bases between. The CDR3 runs to 12 residues.

The chain carries TRBV30 and TRBJ1-3; D is uncertain. Germline V gene sequence: CDR1 GTSNPN, CDR2 SVGIG (reference sequence). V was pared by 3 bases and J by 0 bases, with 15 bases between. This CDR3 is built from 16 residues. In DNA, the CDR3 is TGTGCCTGGAGCCTGGGTGCCAGGTACTCTGGAAACACCATATATTTT. Residues: CAWSLGARYSGNTIYF. Together with reference TRBV30 and TRBJ1-3, the CDR3 gives the full variable domain: SQTIHQWPATLVQPVGSPLSLECTVEGTSNPNLYWYRQAAGRGLQLLFYSVGIGQISSEVPQNLSASRPQDRQFILSSKKLLLSDSGFYLCAWSLGARYSGNTIYFGEGSWLTVV.

This chain uses TRBV12-5 with TRBJ2-1; possibly TRBD1 for D (6 bases). With 7 bases removed from V and 0 bases from J, the gap between germline ends came to 13 bases. Germline V gene data show CDR1 as LGHNT and CDR2 as FRNRAP. There are 15 residues in the CDR3. This CDR3 reads CASAAQGISYNEQFF. The CDR3 DNA follows: TGTGCTAGTGCCGCTCAGGGGATCTCCTACAATGAGCAGTTCTTC.

The chain combines TRBV19 with TRBJ1-6; possibly TRBD1 for D (5 bases). V lost 5 bases, J lost 6 bases, and 23 bases lay in between. The germline V gene encodes CDR1 LNHDA and CDR2 SQIVND (reference sequence). This CDR3 has 18 residues. CDR3 region: CASSFLEGLAGFNSPLHF. Written as DNA, the CDR3 is TGTGCCAGTAGTTTCCTCGAGGGACTGGCGGGGTTTAATTCACCCCTCCACTTT.